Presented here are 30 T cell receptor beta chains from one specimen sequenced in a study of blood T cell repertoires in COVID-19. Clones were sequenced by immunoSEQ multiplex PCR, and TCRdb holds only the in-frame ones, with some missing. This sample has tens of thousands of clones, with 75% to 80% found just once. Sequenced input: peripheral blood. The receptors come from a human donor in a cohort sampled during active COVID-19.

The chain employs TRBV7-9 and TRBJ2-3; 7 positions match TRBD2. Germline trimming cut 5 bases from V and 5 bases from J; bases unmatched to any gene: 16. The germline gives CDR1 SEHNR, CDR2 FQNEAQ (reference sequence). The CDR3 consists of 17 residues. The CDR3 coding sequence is TGTGCCAGCAGCCGCGGGGGAGGGTCTGCCGGAAGAGATACGCAGTATTTT. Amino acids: CASSRGGGSAGRDTQYF.

DNA for the CDR3: TGTGCCAGCAGTCCGGGGGAGGGCTGGTACACTGAAGCTTTCTTT. As protein: CASSPGEGWYTEAFF. The J gene is TRBJ1-1, the V gene TRBV6-5; tentatively, D is TRBD1 (5 bases). V was trimmed by 5 bases and J by 3 bases, leaving 16 bases between them. Per the germline V gene, CDR1 is MNHEY and CDR2 is SVGAGI. The CDR3 covers 15 residues.

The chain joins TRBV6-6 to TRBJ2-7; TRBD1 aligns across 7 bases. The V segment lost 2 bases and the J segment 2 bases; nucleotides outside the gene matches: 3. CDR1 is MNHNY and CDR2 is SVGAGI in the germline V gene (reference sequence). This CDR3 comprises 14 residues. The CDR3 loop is CASSYGQGAYEQYF. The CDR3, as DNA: TGTGCCAGCAGTTACGGGCAGGGGGCCTACGAGCAGTACTTC.

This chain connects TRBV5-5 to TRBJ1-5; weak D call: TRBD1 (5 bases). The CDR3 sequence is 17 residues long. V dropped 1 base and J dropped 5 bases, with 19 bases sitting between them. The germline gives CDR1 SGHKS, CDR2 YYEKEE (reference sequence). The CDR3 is CASSLTLRGWDDQPQHF. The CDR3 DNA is TGTGCCAGCAGCTTGACGCTAAGGGGCTGGGATGATCAGCCCCAGCATTTT.

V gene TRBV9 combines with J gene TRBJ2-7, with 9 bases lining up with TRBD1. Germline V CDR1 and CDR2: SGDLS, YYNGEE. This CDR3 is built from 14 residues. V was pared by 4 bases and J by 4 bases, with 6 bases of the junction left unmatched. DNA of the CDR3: TGTGCCAGCAGCTCGGGACAGGGTAGTTACGAGCAGTACTTC. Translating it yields CASSSGQGSYEQYF.

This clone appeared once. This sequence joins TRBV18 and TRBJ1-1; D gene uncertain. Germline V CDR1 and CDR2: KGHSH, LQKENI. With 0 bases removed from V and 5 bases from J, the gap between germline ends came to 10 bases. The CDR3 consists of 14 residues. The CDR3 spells CASSPPVGNTEAFF. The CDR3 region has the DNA TGTGCCAGCTCACCACCGGTCGGTAATACTGAAGCTTTCTTT.

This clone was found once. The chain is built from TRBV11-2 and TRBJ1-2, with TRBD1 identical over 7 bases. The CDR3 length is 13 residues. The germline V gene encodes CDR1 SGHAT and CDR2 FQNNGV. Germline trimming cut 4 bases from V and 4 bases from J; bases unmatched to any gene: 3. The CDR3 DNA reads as TGTGCCAGCAGCTCGACAGGGCCCTATGGCTACACCTTC. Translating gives CASSSTGPYGYTF. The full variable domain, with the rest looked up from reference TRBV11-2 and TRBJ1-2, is EAGVAQSPRYKIIEKRQSVAFWCNPISGHATLYWYQQILGQGPKLLIQFQNNGVVDDSQLPKDRFSAERLKGVDSTLKIQPAKLEDSAVYLCASSSTGPYGYTFGSGTRLTVV.

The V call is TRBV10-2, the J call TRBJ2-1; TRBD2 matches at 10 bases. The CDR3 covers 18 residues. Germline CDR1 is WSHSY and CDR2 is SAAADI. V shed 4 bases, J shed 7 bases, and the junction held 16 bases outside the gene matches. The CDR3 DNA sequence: TGCGCCAGCAGTGCGCCCCAGGCGAGCGGGAGGGCCTGGAATGAGCAGTTCTTC. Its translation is CASSAPQASGRAWNEQFF.

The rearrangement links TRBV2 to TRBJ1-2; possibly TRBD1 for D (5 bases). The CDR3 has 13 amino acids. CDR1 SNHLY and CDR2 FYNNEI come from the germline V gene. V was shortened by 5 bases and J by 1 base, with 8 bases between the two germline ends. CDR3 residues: CASSRQINYGYTF. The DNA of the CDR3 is TGTGCCAGCAGTCGACAGATTAACTATGGCTACACCTTC.

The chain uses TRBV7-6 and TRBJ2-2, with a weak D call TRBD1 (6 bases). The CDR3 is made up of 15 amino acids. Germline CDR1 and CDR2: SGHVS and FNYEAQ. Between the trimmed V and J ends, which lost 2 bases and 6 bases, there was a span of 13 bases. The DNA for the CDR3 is TGTGCCAGCAGCTTATTTGGGACACCAGCCGGGGAGCTGTTTTTT. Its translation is CASSLFGTPAGELFF. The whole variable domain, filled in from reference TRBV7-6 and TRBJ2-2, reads GAGVSQSPRYKVTKRGQDVALRCDPISGHVSLYWYRQALGQGPEFLTYFNYEAQQDKSGLPNDRFSAERPEGSISTLTIQRTEQRDSAMYRCASSLFGTPAGELFFGEGSRLTVL.

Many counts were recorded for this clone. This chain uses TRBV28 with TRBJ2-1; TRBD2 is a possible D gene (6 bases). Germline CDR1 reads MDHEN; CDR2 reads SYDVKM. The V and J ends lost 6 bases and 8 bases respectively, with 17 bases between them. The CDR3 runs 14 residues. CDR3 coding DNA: TGTGCCAGCAGAGGCGGGACCGGGCCCGATGAGCAGTTCTTC. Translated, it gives CASRGGTGPDEQFF.

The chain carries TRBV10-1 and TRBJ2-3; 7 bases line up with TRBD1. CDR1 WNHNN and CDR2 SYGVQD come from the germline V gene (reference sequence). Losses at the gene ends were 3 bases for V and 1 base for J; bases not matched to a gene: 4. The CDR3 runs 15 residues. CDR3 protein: CASSDYDRGTDTQYF. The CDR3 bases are TGCGCCAGCAGTGATTACGACAGGGGCACAGATACGCAGTATTTT.

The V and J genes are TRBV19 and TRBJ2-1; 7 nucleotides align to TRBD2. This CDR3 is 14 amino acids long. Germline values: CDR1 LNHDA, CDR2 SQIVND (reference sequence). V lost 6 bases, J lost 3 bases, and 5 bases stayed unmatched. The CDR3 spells CASRSGRYYNEQFF. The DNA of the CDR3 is TGTGCCAGTAGATCCGGGAGGTACTACAATGAGCAGTTCTTC.

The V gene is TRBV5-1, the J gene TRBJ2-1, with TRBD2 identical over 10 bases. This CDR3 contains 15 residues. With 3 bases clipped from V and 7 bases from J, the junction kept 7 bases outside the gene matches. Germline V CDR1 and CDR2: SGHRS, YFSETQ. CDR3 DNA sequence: TGCGCCAGCAGCTCTAGCGGGAGAGCTACTAATGAGCAGTTCTTC. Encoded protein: CASSSSGRATNEQFF. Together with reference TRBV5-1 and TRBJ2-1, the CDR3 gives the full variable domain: KAGVTQTPRYLIKTRGQQVTLSCSPISGHRSVSWYQQTPGQGLQFLFEYFSETQRNKGNFPGRFSGRQFSNSRSEMNVSTLELGDSALYLCASSSSGRATNEQFFGPGTRLTVL.

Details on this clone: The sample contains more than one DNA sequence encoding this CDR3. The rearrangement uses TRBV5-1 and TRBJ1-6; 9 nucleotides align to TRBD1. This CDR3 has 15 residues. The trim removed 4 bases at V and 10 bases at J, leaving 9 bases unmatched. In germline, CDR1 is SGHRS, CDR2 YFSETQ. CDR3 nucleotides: TGCGCCAGCAGCCTTAAGGGACAGGGTGGATCACCCCTCCACTTT. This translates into CASSLKGQGGSPLHF.

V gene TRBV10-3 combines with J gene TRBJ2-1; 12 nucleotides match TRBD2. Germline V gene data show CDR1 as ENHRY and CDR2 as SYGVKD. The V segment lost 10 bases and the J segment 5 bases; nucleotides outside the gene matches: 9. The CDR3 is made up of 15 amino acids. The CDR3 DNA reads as TGTGCCACGAGTTTGACTAGCGGGAGTAACAATGAGCAGTTCTTC. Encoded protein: CATSLTSGSNNEQFF.

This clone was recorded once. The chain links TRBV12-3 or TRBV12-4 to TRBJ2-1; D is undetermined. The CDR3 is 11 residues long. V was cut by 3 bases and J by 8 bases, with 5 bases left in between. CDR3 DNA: TGTGCCAGCAGTTTCCGAGATGAGCAGTTCTTC. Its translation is CASSFRDEQFF.

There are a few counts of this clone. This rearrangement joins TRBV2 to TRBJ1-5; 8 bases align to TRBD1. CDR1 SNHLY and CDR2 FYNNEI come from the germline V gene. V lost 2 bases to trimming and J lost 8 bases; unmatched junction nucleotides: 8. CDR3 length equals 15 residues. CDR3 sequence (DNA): TGTGCCAGCAGTGAAAGGGGGGCAGGGGGCGAGCCCCAGCATTTT. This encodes CASSERGAGGEPQHF.

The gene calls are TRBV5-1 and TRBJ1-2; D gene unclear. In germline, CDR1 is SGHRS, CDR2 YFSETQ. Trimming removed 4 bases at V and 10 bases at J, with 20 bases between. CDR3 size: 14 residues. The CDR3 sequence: CASSPLRVYDAYTF. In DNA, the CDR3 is TGCGCCAGCAGCCCCTTGAGGGTGTACGATGCCTACACCTTC.

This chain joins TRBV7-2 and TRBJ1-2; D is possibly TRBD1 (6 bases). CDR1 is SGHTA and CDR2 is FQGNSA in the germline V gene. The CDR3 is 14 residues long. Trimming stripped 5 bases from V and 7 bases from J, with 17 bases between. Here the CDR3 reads CASSPDSLVGGYTF. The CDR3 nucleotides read TGTGCCAGCAGCCCGGACAGTTTAGTGGGTGGCTACACCTTC. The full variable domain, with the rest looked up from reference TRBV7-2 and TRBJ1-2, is GAGVSQSPSNKVTEKGKDVELRCDPISGHTALYWYRQSLGQGLEFLIYFQGNSAPDKSGLPSDRFSAERTGGSVSTLTIQRTQQEDSAVYLCASSPDSLVGGYTFGSGTRLTVV.

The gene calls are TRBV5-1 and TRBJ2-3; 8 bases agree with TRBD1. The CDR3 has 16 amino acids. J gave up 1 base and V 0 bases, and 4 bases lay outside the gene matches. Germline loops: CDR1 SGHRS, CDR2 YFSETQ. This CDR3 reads CASSLGPGQGTDTQYF. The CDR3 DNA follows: TGCGCCAGCAGCTTGGGTCCGGGACAGGGCACAGATACGCAGTATTTT.

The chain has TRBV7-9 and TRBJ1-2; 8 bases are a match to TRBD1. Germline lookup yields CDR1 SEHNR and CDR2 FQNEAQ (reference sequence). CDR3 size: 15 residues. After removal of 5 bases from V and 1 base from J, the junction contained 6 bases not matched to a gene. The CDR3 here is CASSLGQGLNYGYTF. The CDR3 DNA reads TGTGCCAGCAGCCTCGGACAGGGACTTAACTATGGCTACACCTTC. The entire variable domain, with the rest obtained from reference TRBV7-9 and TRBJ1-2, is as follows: DTGVSQNPRHKITKRGQNVTFRCDPISEHNRLYWYRQTLGQGPEFLTYFQNEAQLEKSRLLSDRFSAERPKGSFSTLEIQRTEQGDSAMYLCASSLGQGLNYGYTFGSGTRLTVV.

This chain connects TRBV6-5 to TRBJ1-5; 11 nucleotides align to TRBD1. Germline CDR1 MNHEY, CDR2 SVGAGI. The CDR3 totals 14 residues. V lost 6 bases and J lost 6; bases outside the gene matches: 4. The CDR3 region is CASRGQGASQPQHF. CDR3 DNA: TGTGCCAGCAGAGGACAGGGGGCTTCTCAGCCCCAGCATTTT.

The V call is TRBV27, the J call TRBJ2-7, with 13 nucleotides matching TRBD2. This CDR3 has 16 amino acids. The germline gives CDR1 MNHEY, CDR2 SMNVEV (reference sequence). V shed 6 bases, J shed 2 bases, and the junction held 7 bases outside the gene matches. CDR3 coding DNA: TGTGCCAGCAGGCGGACTAGCGGGAGACCTCCCTACGAGCAGTACTTC. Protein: CASRRTSGRPPYEQYF.

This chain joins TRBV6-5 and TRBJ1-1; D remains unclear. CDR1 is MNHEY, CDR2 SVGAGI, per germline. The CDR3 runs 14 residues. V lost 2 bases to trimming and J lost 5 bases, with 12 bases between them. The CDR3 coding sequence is TGTGCCAGCAGTTACAACCTGCGGCGGACTGAAGCTTTCTTT. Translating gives CASSYNLRRTEAFF.

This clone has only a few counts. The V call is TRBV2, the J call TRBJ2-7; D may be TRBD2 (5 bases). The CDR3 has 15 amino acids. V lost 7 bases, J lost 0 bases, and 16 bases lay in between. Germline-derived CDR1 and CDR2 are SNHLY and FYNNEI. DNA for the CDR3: TGTGCCAGCACTACGGTGGAGGTCAGCTCCTACGAGCAGTACTTC. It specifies CASTTVEVSSYEQYF.

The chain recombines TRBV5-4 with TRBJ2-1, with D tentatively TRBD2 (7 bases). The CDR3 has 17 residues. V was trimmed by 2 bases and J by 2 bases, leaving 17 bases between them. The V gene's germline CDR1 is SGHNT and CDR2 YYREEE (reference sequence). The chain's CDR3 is CASSLSSGGPAYNEQFF. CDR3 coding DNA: TGTGCCAGCAGCTTATCTTCCGGGGGGCCGGCCTACAATGAGCAGTTCTTC.

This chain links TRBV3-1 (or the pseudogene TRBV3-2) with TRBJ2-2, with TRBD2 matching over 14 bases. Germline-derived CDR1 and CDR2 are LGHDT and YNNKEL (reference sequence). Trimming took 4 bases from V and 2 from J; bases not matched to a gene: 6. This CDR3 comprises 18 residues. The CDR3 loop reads CASSPRLAGGPNTGELFF. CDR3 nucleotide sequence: TGTGCCAGCAGCCCCAGACTAGCGGGAGGGCCAAACACCGGGGAGCTGTTTTTT.

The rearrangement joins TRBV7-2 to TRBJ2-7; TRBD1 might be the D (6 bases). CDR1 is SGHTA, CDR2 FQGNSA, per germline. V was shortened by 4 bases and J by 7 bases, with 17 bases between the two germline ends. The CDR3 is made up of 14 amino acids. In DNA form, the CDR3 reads TGTGCCAGCAGCTCAACATACCGTAGGGGGGAGCAGTACTTC. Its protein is CASSSTYRRGEQYF.

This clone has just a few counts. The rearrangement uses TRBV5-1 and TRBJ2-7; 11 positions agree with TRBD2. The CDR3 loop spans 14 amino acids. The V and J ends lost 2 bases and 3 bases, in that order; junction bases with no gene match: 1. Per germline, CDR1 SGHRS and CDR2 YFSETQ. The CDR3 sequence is CASSLLAGDYEQYF. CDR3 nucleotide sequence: TGCGCCAGCAGCTTACTAGCGGGGGACTACGAGCAGTACTTC. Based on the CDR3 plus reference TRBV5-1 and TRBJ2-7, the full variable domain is KAGVTQTPRYLIKTRGQQVTLSCSPISGHRSVSWYQQTPGQGLQFLFEYFSETQRNKGNFPGRFSGRQFSNSRSEMNVSTLELGDSALYLCASSLLAGDYEQYFGPGTRLTVT.